This TCR beta chain appears in the sequencing data of a study of human T cells and chemical hapten exposure. For the study at large: Per-sample variation in TCR yield stemmed mainly from small pooled library volume differences.

Time point noted: patch test 1, 2 weeks after DPC sensitization. This sample's treatment: therapeutic diphenylcyclopropenone sensitization with weekly scalp DPC. Blood was collected ahead of every patch test applied. V lost 4 bases to trimming and J lost 1 base, with 7 bases between them. Germline V lookup: CDR1 MDHEN, CDR2 SYDVKM. The CDR3 runs to 13 residues. In the original analysis: Per-sample TCR counts ranged from roughly 20,000 to 750,000, median approximately 98,000. TCRdb itself ran the RACE reads through MiXCR, one entry per CDR3 protein. The V and J calls shown here were made by TCRdb, not taken from the authors' results. The table has fewer than 100,000 distinct CDR3 sequences, under 15% seen once; the top ten hold 2.1%.

The chain joins TRBV28 to TRBJ2-5; D gene unclear. The receptor was isolated from a woman aged 35 to 49 with alopecia areata. Some clones in this sample may be carry-over from other donors' samples. The starting material was whole blood, obtained in connection with sensitization to the hapten diphenylcyclopropenone (DPC). The CDR3 reads CASSSQIQETQYF. CDR3 bases: TGTGCCAGCAGTTCACAGATCCAAGAGACCCAGTACTTC.